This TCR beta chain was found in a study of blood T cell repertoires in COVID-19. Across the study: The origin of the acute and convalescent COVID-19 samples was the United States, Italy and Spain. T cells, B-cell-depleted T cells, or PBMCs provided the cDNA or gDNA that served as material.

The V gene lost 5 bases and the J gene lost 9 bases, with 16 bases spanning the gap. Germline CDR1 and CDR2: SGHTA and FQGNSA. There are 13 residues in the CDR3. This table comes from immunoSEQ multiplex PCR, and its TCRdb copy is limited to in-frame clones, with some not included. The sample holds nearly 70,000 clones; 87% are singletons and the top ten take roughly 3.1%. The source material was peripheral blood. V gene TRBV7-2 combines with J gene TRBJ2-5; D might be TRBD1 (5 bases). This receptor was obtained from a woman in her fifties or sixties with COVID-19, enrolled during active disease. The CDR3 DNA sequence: TGTGCCAGCAGCCCCTCGACAGATTCGGCCCAGTACTTC. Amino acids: CASSPSTDSAQYF.